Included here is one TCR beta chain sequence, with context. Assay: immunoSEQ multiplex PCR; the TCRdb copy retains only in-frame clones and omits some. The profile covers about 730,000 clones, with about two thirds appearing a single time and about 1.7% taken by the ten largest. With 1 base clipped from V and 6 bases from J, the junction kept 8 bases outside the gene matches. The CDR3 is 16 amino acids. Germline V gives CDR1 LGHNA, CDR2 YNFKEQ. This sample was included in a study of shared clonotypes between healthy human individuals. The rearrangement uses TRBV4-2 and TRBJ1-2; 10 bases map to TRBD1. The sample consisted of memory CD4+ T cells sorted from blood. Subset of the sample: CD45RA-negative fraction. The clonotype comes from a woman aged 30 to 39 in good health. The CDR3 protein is CASSQGQGARWDGYTF. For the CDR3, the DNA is TGTGCCAGCAGCCAAGGACAGGGGGCCCGATGGGATGGCTACACCTTC.